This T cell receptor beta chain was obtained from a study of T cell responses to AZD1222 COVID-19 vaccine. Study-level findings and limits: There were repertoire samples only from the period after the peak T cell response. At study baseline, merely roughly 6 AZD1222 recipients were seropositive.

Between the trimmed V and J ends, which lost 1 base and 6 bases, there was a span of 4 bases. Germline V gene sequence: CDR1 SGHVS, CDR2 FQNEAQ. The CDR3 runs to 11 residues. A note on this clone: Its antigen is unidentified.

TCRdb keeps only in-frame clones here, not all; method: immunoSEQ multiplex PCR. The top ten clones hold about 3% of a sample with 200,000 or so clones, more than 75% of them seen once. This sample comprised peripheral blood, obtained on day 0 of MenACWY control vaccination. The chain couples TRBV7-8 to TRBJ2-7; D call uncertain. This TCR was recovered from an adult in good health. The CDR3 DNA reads TGTGCCAGCAGCTTAGGTACCGAGCAGTACTTC. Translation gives CASSLGTEQYF.